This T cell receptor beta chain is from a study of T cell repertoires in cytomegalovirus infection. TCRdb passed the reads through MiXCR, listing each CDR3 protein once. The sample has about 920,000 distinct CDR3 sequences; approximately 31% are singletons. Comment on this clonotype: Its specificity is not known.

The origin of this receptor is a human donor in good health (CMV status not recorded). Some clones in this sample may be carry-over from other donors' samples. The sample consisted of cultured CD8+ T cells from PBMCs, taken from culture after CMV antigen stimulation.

CDR3 region: CASSYSLGDTQYF. CDR3 sequence (DNA): TGTGCCAGCAGTTACTCTTTAGGGGATACGCAGTATTTT. J is TRBJ2-3 and V is TRBV6-5, with no clear D. The germline V gene has CDR1 MNHEY and CDR2 SVGAGI. Trimming took 0 bases from V and 6 from J, leaving 7 bases between them. The CDR3 length is 13 residues.